The clone carrying this TCR beta chain came up a few times. The sample is drawn from a study of graft-versus-host responses after intestinal transplantation. On the study more broadly: Anti-thymocyte globulin induction preceded three to four years of tacrolimus and steroid maintenance in all recipients.

Produced via immunoSEQ multiplex PCR; TCRdb's table is partial and in-frame only. The data show roughly 13,000 clones, around a third seen once. Irradiated stimulators labeled with violet dye, roughly 200,000 in number, were plated with roughly 200,000 CFSE-labeled responders. Both CD3+CD4+ and CD3+CD8+ responders that were proliferating and CFSE-low underwent sorting after the reaction. Germline-derived CDR1 and CDR2 are SQVTM and ANQGSEA. V dropped 6 bases and J dropped 1; count of bases not matched to a gene: 5. The CDR3 spans 13 residues. Study-wide results and caveats: The recipient marrow held GvH clones, and some of them showed up first in ileum or blood.

The clonotype originates from a human patient who received an intestinal transplant. This rearrangement joins TRBV29-1 to TRBJ2-5; 7 bases fit TRBD1. The sample consisted of alloreactive CD4+ T cells from a mixed lymphocyte reaction culture, taken before intestinal transplant. Subset specified: CFSE-low proliferating T cells sorted from roughly six-day pre-transplant mixed lymphocyte reaction (GvH or HvG direction). The CDR3 loop reads CSVRQGPQETQYF. CDR3 in DNA: TGCAGCGTCAGACAGGGCCCCCAAGAGACCCAGTACTTC.